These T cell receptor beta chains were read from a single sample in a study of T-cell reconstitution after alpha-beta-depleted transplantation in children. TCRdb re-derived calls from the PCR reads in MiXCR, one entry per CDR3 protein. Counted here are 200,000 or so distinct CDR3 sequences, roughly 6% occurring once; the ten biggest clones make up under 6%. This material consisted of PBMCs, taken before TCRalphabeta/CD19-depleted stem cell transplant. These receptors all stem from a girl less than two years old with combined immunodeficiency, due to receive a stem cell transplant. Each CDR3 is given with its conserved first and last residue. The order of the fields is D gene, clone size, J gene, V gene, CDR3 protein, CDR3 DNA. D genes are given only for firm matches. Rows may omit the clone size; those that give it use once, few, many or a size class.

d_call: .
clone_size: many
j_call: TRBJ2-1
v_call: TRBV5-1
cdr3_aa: CASSESLYPGEQFF
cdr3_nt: TGCGCCAGCAGCGAAAGCTTATACCCGGGGGAGCAGTTCTTC

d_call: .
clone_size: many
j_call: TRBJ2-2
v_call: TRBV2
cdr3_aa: CASSVKDGELFF
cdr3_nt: TGTGCCAGCAGTGTCAAGGACGGGGAGCTGTTTTTT

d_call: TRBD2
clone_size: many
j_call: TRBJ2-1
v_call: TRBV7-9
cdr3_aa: CASSVTSGNNEQFF
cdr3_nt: TGTGCCAGCAGCGTAACTAGCGGCAACAATGAGCAGTTCTTC

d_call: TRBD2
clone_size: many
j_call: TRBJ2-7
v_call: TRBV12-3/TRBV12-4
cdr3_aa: CASSPSLAGSYEQYF
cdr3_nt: TGTGCCAGCAGTCCATCACTAGCGGGGTCCTACGAGCAGTACTTC

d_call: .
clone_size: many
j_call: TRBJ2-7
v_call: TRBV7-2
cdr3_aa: CASSVGLAPSYEQYF
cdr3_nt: TGTGCCAGCAGCGTCGGACTGGCCCCCTCTTACGAGCAGTACTTC

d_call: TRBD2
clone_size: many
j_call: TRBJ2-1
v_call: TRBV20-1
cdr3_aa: CSARLAGGLSSYNEQFF
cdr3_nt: TGCAGTGCCCGGCTAGCGGGGGGCCTTAGCTCCTACAATGAGCAGTTCTTC

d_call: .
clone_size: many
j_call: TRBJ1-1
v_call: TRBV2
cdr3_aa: CASSGLGVGENTEAFF
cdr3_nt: TGTGCCAGCAGTGGGCTAGGGGTTGGCGAGAACACTGAAGCTTTCTTT

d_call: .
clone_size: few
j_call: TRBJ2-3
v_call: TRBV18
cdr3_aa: CASSPLAAFTDTQYF
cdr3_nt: TGTGCCAGCTCACCTTTGGCAGCTTTCACAGATACGCAGTATTTT

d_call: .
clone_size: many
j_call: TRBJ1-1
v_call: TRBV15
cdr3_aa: CATSKVSGNLNTEAFF
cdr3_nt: TGTGCCACCAGCAAGGTTTCGGGGAATTTGAACACTGAAGCTTTCTTT

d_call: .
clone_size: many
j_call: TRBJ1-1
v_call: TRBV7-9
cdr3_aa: CASSLASTGVRNTEAFF
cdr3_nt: TGTGCCAGCAGCTTAGCGAGCACGGGAGTAAGGAACACTGAAGCTTTCTTT

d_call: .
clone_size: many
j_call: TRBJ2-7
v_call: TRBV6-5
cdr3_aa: CASSYSTAAYEQYF
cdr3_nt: TGTGCCAGCAGTTACTCCACGGCTGCCTACGAGCAGTACTTC

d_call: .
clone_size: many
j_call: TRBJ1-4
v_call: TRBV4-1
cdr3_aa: CASSQSSGQGNEKLFF
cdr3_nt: TGCGCCAGCAGCCAGTCGTCGGGGCAGGGGAATGAAAAACTGTTTTTT

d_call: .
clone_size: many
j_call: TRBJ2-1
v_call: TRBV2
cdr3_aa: CASSEAGTDYNEQFF
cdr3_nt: TGTGCCAGCAGTGAAGCCGGGACCGACTACAATGAGCAGTTCTTC

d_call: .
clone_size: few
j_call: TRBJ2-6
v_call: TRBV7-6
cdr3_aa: CASSSSLGGANVLTF
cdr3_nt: TGTGCCAGCAGTTCCAGTCTGGGTGGGGCCAACGTCCTGACTTTC

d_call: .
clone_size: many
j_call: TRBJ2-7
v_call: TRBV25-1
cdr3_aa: CASSEERGDGSYEQYF
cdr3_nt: TGTGCCAGCAGTGAGGAAAGGGGGGACGGCTCCTACGAGCAGTACTTC

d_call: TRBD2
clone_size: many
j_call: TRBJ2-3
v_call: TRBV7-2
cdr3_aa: CASSLAVAGVKVLTDTQYF
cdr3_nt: TGTGCCAGCAGCTTAGCTGTGGCGGGAGTAAAGGTTTTAACGGATACGCAGTATTTT

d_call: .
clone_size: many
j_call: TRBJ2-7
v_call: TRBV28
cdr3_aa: CASSSQGAHYEQYF
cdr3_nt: TGTGCCAGCAGTTCCCAAGGGGCTCACTACGAGCAGTACTTC

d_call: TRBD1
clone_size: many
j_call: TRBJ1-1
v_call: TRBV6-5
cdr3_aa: CATFDRGRTEAFF
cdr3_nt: TGTGCCACCTTTGACAGGGGGCGGACTGAAGCTTTCTTT

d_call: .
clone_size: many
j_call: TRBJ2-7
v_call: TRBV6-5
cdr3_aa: CASSKGVYEQYF
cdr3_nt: TGTGCCAGCAGCAAAGGGGTCTACGAGCAGTACTTC

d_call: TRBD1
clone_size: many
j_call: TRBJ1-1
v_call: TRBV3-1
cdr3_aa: CASSQDHWDRGHTEAFF
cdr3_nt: TGTGCCAGCAGCCAAGATCACTGGGACAGGGGGCACACTGAAGCTTTCTTT

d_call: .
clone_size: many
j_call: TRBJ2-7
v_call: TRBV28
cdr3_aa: CASSPQGRAYEQYF
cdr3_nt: TGTGCCAGCAGTCCCCAGGGGCGGGCCTACGAGCAGTACTTC

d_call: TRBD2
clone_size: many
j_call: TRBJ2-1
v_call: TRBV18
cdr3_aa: CASSPGTSVFNEQFF
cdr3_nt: TGTGCCAGCTCGCCCGGGACTAGCGTCTTTAATGAGCAGTTCTTC

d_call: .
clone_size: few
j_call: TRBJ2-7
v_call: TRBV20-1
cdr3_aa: CSARDRGPYYEQYF
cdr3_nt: TGCAGTGCTAGAGATCGGGGACCCTACTACGAGCAGTACTTC

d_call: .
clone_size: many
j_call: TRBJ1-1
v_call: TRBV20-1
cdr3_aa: CSARVGAFF
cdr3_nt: TGCAGTGCTAGAGTAGGAGCTTTCTTT

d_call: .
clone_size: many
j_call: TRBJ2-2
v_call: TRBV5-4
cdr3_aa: CASSLGDRLTGELFF
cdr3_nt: TGTGCCAGCAGCTTGGGAGACAGACTCACCGGGGAGCTGTTTTTT

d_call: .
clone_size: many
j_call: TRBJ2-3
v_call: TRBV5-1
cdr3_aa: CASSPGGATDTQYF
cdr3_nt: TGCGCCAGCAGTCCCGGCGGGGCCACAGATACGCAGTATTTT

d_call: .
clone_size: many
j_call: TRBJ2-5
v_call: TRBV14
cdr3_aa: CASSPSFGWRGQETQYF
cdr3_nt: TGTGCCAGCAGCCCATCCTTCGGGTGGAGGGGCCAAGAGACCCAGTACTTC

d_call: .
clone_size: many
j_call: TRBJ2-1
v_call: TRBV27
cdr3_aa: CASSFLIAGTNEQFF
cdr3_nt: TGTGCCAGCAGTTTTCTCATAGCAGGCACCAATGAGCAGTTCTTC

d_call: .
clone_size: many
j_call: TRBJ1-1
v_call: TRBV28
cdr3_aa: CASSLDQYRVWGHTEAFF
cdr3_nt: TGTGCCAGCAGTTTGGACCAGTACAGGGTCTGGGGGCACACTGAAGCTTTCTTT

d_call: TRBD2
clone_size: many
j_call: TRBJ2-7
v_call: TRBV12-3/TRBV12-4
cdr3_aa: CASSLGGTSGIYEQYF
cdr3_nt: TGTGCCAGCAGTTTAGGAGGGACTAGCGGGATCTACGAGCAGTACTTC

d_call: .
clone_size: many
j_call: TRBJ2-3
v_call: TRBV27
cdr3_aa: CASSLVQVDTQYF
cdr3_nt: TGTGCCAGCAGTTTGGTCCAGGTAGATACGCAGTATTTT

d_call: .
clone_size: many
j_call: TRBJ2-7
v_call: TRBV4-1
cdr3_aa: CASSHPLQGKSYEQYF
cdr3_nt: TGCGCCAGCAGCCACCCTCTACAGGGAAAGAGCTACGAGCAGTACTTC

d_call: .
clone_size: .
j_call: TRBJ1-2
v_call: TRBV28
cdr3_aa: CASSFQKPHYGYTF
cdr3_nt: TGTGCCAGCAGTTTCCAGAAGCCCCACTATGGCTACACCTTC

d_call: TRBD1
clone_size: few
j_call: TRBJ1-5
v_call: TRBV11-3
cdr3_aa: CASSLVLTRTGYSNQPQHF
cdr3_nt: TGTGCCAGCAGCTTAGTCCTAACTCGGACAGGATATAGCAATCAGCCCCAGCATTTT

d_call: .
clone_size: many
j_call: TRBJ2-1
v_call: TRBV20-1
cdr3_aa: CSVGGSDNEQFF
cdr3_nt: TGCAGTGTCGGGGGTTCCGACAATGAGCAGTTCTTC

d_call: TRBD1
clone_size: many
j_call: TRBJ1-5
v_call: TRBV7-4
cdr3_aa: CASSSGQGTIFNQPQHF
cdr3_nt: TGTGCCAGCAGCTCCGGACAGGGGACTATTTTCAATCAGCCCCAGCATTTT

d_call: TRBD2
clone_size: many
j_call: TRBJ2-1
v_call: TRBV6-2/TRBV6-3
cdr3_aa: CASRAGGPSNEQFF
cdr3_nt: TGTGCCAGCAGAGCGGGAGGGCCCTCTAATGAGCAGTTCTTC

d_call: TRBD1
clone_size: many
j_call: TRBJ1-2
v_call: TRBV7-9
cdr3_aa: CASSLAGQGVDGYTF
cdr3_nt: TGTGCCAGCAGCTTAGCTGGACAGGGGGTCGATGGCTACACCTTC

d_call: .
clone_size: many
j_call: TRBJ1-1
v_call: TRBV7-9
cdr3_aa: CASILYRNTEAFF
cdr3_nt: TGTGCCAGCATCCTATATAGGAACACTGAAGCTTTCTTT

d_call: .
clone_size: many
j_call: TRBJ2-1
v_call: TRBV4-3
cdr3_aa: CASSQDLAAGSFINEQFF
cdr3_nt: TGCGCCAGCAGCCAAGATCTTGCGGCGGGATCTTTTATCAATGAGCAGTTCTTC

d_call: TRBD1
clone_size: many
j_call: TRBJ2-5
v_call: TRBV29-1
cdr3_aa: CSVNRGLQETQYF
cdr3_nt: TGCAGCGTGAACAGGGGTCTCCAAGAGACCCAGTACTTC

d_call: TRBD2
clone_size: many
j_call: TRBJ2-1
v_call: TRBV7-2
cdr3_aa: CASSLDGGSVNEQFF
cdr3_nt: TGTGCTAGCAGCTTAGACGGGGGGAGCGTAAATGAGCAGTTCTTC

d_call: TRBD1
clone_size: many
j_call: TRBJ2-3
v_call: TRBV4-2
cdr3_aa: CASSQRTGTGSDTQYF
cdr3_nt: TGTGCCAGCAGCCAGCGGACAGGGACTGGGTCGGATACGCAGTATTTT

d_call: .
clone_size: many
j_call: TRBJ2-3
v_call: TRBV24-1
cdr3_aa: CATSDDTGDTDTQYF
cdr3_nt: TGTGCCACCAGTGATGACACTGGGGACACAGATACGCAGTATTTT

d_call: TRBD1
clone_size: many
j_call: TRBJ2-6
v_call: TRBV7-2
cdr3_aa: CASSLSTGSGANVLTF
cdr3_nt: TGTGCCAGCAGCTTGTCGACAGGGTCTGGGGCCAACGTCCTGACTTTC

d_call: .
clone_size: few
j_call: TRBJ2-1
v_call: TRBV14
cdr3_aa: CASSQPSPRNNEQFF
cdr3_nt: TGTGCCAGCAGCCAACCATCCCCCAGAAACAATGAGCAGTTCTTC

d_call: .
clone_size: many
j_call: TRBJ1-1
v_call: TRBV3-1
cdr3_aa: CASSRSGVNTEAFF
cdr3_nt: TGTGCCAGCAGCCGGTCGGGAGTGAACACTGAAGCTTTCTTT

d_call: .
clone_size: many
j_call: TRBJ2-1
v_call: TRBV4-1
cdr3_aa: CASSRLNEQFF
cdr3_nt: TGCGCCAGCAGCCGTTTGAATGAGCAGTTCTTC

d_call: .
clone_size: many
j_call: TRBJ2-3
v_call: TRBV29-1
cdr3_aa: CSVWLAADTQYF
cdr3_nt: TGCAGCGTTTGGTTAGCGGCAGATACGCAGTATTTT

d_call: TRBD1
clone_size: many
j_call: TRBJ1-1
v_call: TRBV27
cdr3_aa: CASSRQGKRFEAEAFF
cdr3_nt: TGTGCCAGCAGCCGACAGGGAAAAAGGTTCGAAGCTGAAGCTTTCTTT

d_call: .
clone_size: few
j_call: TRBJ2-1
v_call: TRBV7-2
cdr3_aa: CASRSGTTYNEQFF
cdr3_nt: TGTGCCAGCAGATCCGGGACCACCTACAATGAGCAGTTCTTC

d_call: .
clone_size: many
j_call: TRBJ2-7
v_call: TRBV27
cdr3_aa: CASSLGGLGKNEQYF
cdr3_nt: TGTGCCAGCAGTTTGGGGGGCCTAGGGAAAAACGAGCAGTACTTC

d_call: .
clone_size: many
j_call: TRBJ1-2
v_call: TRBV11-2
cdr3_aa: CASSFNYGYTF
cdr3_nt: TGTGCCAGCAGCTTTAATTATGGCTACACCTTC